This TCR beta chain derives from a study of radiation and T cells in renal cell carcinoma. Study in general: Nephrectomy followed 15 Gy stereotactic body radiation by 4 weeks.

Findings of the study overall: From baseline, blood top tumor clonotypes peaked at 2 weeks post-radiation. No pretreatment tumor biopsies were available for baseline clonotypes.

On this clone itself: The antigen remains undetermined.

From germline, CDR1 is LNHDA and CDR2 SQIVND (reference sequence). CDR3 size: 11 residues. V was clipped by 9 bases and J by 5 bases; unmatched bases: 3. Time point here: blood 2 weeks post-SBRT. Treatment reported: 15 Gy SBRT to primary tumor, nephrectomy 4 weeks later. The tumor was a clear cell renal cell carcinoma. Here immunoSEQ multiplex PCR was the method, and the copy in TCRdb shows in-frame clones only, minus some. The table has tens of thousands of clones, around 86% seen once. V and J are TRBV19 and TRBJ2-5, with TRBD2 matching 7 bases. This TCR was recovered from a woman aged 45-59 years with renal cell carcinoma. This sample comprised blood, obtained from a patient whose treatment included radiotherapy and nephrectomy. The CDR3 bases are TGTGCCAGCTTGGGGGGGGAGACCCAGTACTTC. Protein: CASLGGETQYF.